This TCR beta chain appears in the sequencing data of a study of a mutant IDH1 vaccine in newly diagnosed glioma (dated by TCRdb to the early 2020s). Notes on the research overall: Across visits V03 through V10, patients got a total of eight vaccinations, given in weeks 1, 3, 5, 7, 11, 15, 19 and 23. In the chemotherapy-containing groups, vaccination started alongside temozolomide cycles, whereas in patients who had radiotherapy alone it started 4-6 weeks after radiotherapy. Of the 25 to 40 patients who were treated, around 60% were male and about 40% were female, and the mean age was around 41 years. Prior to enrollment, patients had been given standard therapy consisting of radiotherapy alone, temozolomide alone, or radiochemotherapy with temozolomide, with the combination given to most patients. Six visits were used for peripheral blood collection: V03 (baseline), V05, V07, V10, V12 and V13. For exploratory analyses, 25 treated patients had longitudinal TCRB deep sequencing done wherever samples were available.

The full study reports these points: PBMC samples for TCRB deep sequencing were selected based on availability. Pseudoprogression appeared unrelated to alterations in the top peripheral T cell clonotypes detected by TCRB sequencing. According to the authors, sample limitations meant that analyses of patient blood samples could not be reproduced. Immune responses induced by the vaccine were seen in over 90% of patients across multiple MHC alleles.

The meaning of the sample's time point label: week 5, during vaccination. Each vaccine dose, consisting of 300 ug of a 20-mer mutant IDH1 peptide in Montanide, was administered subcutaneously with topical imiquimod. The donors had newly diagnosed IDH1-mutant astrocytomas of WHO grade 3 or 4 that showed loss of nuclear ATRX. The samples were drawn from NOA16, a multicentre, single-arm, open-label phase I trial in Germany that tested a mutant IDH1 peptide vaccine in humans for the first time. Genomic DNA for TCRB sequencing was isolated from EDTA blood with the DNeasy Blood and Tissue Kit. The count of this clone is one. What antigen it recognizes has not been identified. Per-nucleotide qualities are absent, and no much larger clonotype sits a single base away. Based on the germline V gene, the CDR1 and CDR2 sequences are MGHRA and YSYEKL. V drops 3 bases and J drops 1 base, leaving 15 bases in between. The CDR3, cysteine through phenylalanine, is 16 amino acids long. Just the 48-base CDR3 DNA is kept, in frame starting at base 1.

Library preparation was by the immunoSEQ multiplex PCR assay. Rearranged TCR beta chain sequences were amplified with the hsTCRB Kit following the manufacturer's protocol. An Illumina MiSeq was used to sequence the TCRB libraries. The paper's data handling went like this. Demultiplexing, trimming and gene mapping were performed with the kit vendor's proprietary platform. TCRdb took over this immuneACCESS table, retaining in-frame rearrangements with V and J assigned. Such tables are incomplete; in checked studies, under half of the missing clones stem from an unresolved V gene, and the remainder is unexplained. V and J calls and clone size come straight from that table; D and trimming were deduced from the DNA. The sample data list over 50,000 clones, and about 90% of these were observed just once. Clones ranked in the top ten supply roughly 4.8% of the sample.

Here the sequenced sample was PBMCs, taken from a glioma patient whose treatment included an IDH1 peptide vaccine. The rearranged chain carries TRBV4-1 and TRBJ1-1; the D gene is not confidently resolved. This sequence was found in a woman aged 40 to 50 with glioma. The CDR3 corresponds to CASSHGSERGNTEAFF. The bases read TGCGCCAGCAGCCATGGGTCCGAGAGAGGGAACACTGAAGCTTTCTTT.